Shown below are 16 T cell receptor beta chains from a single sample sequenced in a study of blood T cells in healthy people across ages. The second PCR ran roughly 6 to 11 cycles with a sample-barcoded 5' primer and J-beta primers. TCRdb re-analysed the 5' RACE reads in MiXCR, keeping a single row per CDR3 protein. The data contain 1,500,000 or so distinct CDR3 sequences, about 45% of them seen just once; the ten biggest clones take up about 4.1%. Sample: blood. The receptors stem from a woman aged 18-29 years in good health.

This clonotype has a handful of counts. The rearrangement uses TRBV7-2 and TRBJ2-2, with D possibly TRBD2 on 6 matching bases. V was cut by 5 bases and J by 4 bases, with 8 bases left in between. CDR1 and CDR2 from the germline V gene are SGHTA and FQGNSA. The CDR3 has 13 amino acids. The CDR3 loop is CASSRGTTGELFF. CDR3 sequence (DNA): TGTGCCAGCAGCCGGGGGACCACCGGGGAGCTGTTTTTT. The whole variable domain, remainder taken from reference TRBV7-2 and TRBJ2-2, is GAGVSQSPSNKVTEKGKDVELRCDPISGHTALYWYRQSLGQGLEFLIYFQGNSAPDKSGLPSDRFSAERTGGSVSTLTIQRTQQEDSAVYLCASSRGTTGELFFGEGSRLTVL.

The chain recombines TRBV25-1 with TRBJ1-1; the D gene is possibly TRBD1 (5 bases). In germline, CDR1 is MGHDK, CDR2 SYGVNS. Trimming left V 6 bases short and J 3 bases short, with 14 bases between. This CDR3 has 14 amino acids. The CDR3 DNA is TGTGCCAGCAGCCAGTTCGGGGCCGACACTGAAGCTTTCTTT. It yields the protein CASSQFGADTEAFF.

V usage is TRBV2 and J usage is TRBJ2-1; 9 nucleotides match TRBD2. V was pared by 3 bases and J by 5 bases, with 11 bases of the junction left unmatched. The germline V gene has CDR1 SNHLY and CDR2 FYNNEI. This CDR3 has 17 residues. The CDR3: CASSDPIAGEVDNEQFF. The DNA of the CDR3 is TGTGCCAGCAGTGATCCCATAGCGGGAGAAGTAGACAATGAGCAGTTCTTC. The full variable domain, with the rest looked up from reference TRBV2 and TRBJ2-1, is EPEVTQTPSHQVTQMGQEVILRCVPISNHLYFYWYRQILGQKVEFLVSFYNNEISEKSEIFDDQFSVERPDGSNFTLKIRSTKLEDSAMYFCASSDPIAGEVDNEQFFGPGTRLTVL.

Comment on this clonotype: With a much larger clone just one base away, this may be a read error. The V gene is TRBV25-1, the J gene TRBJ2-3; D may be TRBD1 (6 bases). CDR1 is MGHDK, CDR2 SYGVNS, per germline. V lost 4 bases, J lost 2 bases, and 10 bases lay in between. CDR3 length: 14 residues. CDR3 sequence reads: CASSVGALTDTQYF. The CDR3 DNA is TGTGCCAGCAGTGTGGGGGCCCTCACAGATACGCAGTATTTT. The variable domain in full, with the rest retrieved from reference TRBV25-1 and TRBJ2-3, is EADIYQTPRYLVIGTGKKITLECSQTMGHDKMYWYQQDPGMELHLIHYSYGVNSTEKGDLSSESTVSRIRTEHFPLTLESARPSHTSQYLCASSVGALTDTQYFGPGTRLTVL.

This clonotype was seen more than once but under ten times. J is TRBJ2-7 and V is TRBV20-1; no reliable D call. CDR1 and CDR2 from the germline V gene are DFQATT and SNEGSKA (reference sequence). This CDR3 has 13 residues. The V and J ends lost 1 base and 6 bases respectively, with 13 bases between them. The CDR3 region is CSARGVGLGEQYF. The CDR3 DNA is TGCAGTGCTAGAGGGGTGGGGTTAGGCGAGCAGTACTTC.

This clonotype has only a few counts. This chain uses TRBV29-1 with TRBJ2-1, with D tentatively TRBD2 (6 bases). This CDR3 region has 11 residues. Germline V gives CDR1 SQVTM, CDR2 ANQGSEA. V was trimmed by 1 base and J by 9 bases, leaving 7 bases between them. CDR3 in DNA: TGCAGCGTTGAAGCTAGCGTTGAGCAGTTCTTC. Its translation: CSVEASVEQFF.

To note about this clonotype: A read error may produce the germline difference seen at one junction end. The chain couples TRBV29-1 to TRBJ1-1; D is perhaps TRBD1 (6 bases). Germline-derived CDR1 and CDR2 are SQVTM and ANQGSEA. The CDR3 consists of 13 residues. The CDR3 spells CGVVQGWRTEAFF. CDR3 DNA sequence: TGCGGCGTTGTACAGGGCTGGCGCACTGAAGCTTTCTTT.

The J gene is TRBJ2-1, the V gene TRBV7-9; the D call may be TRBD1 or TRBD2 (7 bases each). Trimming took off 4 bases at V and 8 bases at J, with 18 bases between the two ends. This CDR3 region has 15 residues. Germline CDR1 SEHNR, CDR2 FQNEAQ (reference sequence). Here the CDR3 DNA reads TGTGCCAGCAGCTCTTCTAGCGGCAGGGGGTATGAGCAGTTCTTC. Residues: CASSSSSGRGYEQFF.

This clonotype was found many times. The chain carries TRBV6-5 and TRBJ1-1, with 8 bases lining up with TRBD1. Germline CDR1 is MNHEY and CDR2 is SVGAGI. Trimming took 4 bases from V and 5 from J; bases not matched to a gene: 3. The CDR3 sequence is 13 residues long. In DNA, the CDR3 is TGTGCCAGCAGTTGGACAGGGAGAACTGAAGCTTTCTTT. The encoded protein is CASSWTGRTEAFF.

This clonotype was seen many times. The CDR3 reads CATSAIDGYTGELFF. CDR3 nucleotide sequence: TGTGCCACCAGCGCGATAGACGGTTACACCGGGGAGCTGTTTTTT. V and J are TRBV15 and TRBJ2-2, with D uncertain. Germline V gives CDR1 LNHNV, CDR2 YYDKDF (reference sequence). The CDR3 runs 15 residues. V gave up 5 bases and J gave up 3 bases, with 13 bases separating them.

With respect to this clonotype: Since a much larger clone is just one base distant, this may be a read error. The genes are TRBV12-3 or TRBV12-4 and TRBJ1-2; D remains ambiguous. This CDR3 has 13 amino acids. The CDR3, as DNA: TGTGCCAGCAGCCTCGGGTCTGCCTATGGCCACACCTTC. Residues: CASSLGSAYGHTF.

This clonotype was detected only a few times. The chain employs TRBV5-1 and TRBJ1-2, with D hard to call. V was trimmed by 2 bases and J by 0 bases, leaving 8 bases between them. Germline V gives CDR1 SGHRS, CDR2 YFSETQ. The CDR3 sequence is 14 residues long. CDR3 nucleotide sequence: TGCGCCAGCAGCTTCCAGGCGTCTAACTATGGCTACACCTTC. Translating it yields CASSFQASNYGYTF.

The chain carries TRBV14 and TRBJ2-2; possibly TRBD1 for D (6 bases). This CDR3 is 16 amino acids long. Germline loops: CDR1 SGHDN, CDR2 FVKESK. Trimming cost V 4 bases and J 6 bases, with 18 bases left between them. CDR3 in amino acids: CASSRGWQGIAGELFF. The CDR3 region has the DNA TGTGCCAGCAGCCGAGGCTGGCAGGGGATAGCCGGGGAGCTGTTTTTT. Full variable domain (remainder filled in from reference TRBV14 and TRBJ2-2): EAGVTQFPSHSVIEKGQTVTLRCDPISGHDNLYWYRRVMGKEIKFLLHFVKESKQDESGMPNNRFLAERTGGTYSTLKVQPAELEDSGVYFCASSRGWQGIAGELFFGEGSRLTVL.

This clonotype was counted a few times. The chain uses TRBV7-2 and TRBJ2-3; 9 bases agree with TRBD2. From germline, CDR1 is SGHTA and CDR2 FQGNSA. V was pared by 5 bases and J by 8 bases, with 8 bases of the junction left unmatched. The CDR3 length is 14 residues. The DNA for the CDR3 is TGTGCCAGCAGCCATAGCGGGGGAGGGAGTACGCAGTATTTT. Its translation: CASSHSGGGSTQYF. The complete variable domain, with remaining parts taken from reference TRBV7-2 and TRBJ2-3, reads GAGVSQSPSNKVTEKGKDVELRCDPISGHTALYWYRQSLGQGLEFLIYFQGNSAPDKSGLPSDRFSAERTGGSVSTLTIQRTQQEDSAVYLCASSHSGGGSTQYFGPGTRLTVL.

This clonotype was observed a handful of times. The rearrangement links TRBV27 to TRBJ2-7; 12 bases agree with TRBD1. The V gene end was trimmed by 0 bases and the J gene end by 6 bases; junction bases not matched to a gene: 6. CDR3 size: 16 residues. Germline loops: CDR1 MNHEY, CDR2 SMNVEV (reference sequence). Written as DNA, the CDR3 is TGTGCCAGCAGTTTATCGGGGACAGGGGGCTACAGCGAGCAGTACTTC. Translated: CASSLSGTGGYSEQYF.

This chain links TRBV29-1 with TRBJ2-7, with 15 bases lining up with TRBD2. With 6 bases clipped from V and 7 bases from J, the junction kept 10 bases outside the gene matches. CDR1 SQVTM and CDR2 ANQGSEA come from the germline V gene. This CDR3 is 15 amino acids long. The CDR3 sequence: CSVKGLAGGGDEQYF. CDR3 DNA: TGCAGCGTGAAGGGACTAGCGGGAGGTGGAGATGAGCAGTACTTC.